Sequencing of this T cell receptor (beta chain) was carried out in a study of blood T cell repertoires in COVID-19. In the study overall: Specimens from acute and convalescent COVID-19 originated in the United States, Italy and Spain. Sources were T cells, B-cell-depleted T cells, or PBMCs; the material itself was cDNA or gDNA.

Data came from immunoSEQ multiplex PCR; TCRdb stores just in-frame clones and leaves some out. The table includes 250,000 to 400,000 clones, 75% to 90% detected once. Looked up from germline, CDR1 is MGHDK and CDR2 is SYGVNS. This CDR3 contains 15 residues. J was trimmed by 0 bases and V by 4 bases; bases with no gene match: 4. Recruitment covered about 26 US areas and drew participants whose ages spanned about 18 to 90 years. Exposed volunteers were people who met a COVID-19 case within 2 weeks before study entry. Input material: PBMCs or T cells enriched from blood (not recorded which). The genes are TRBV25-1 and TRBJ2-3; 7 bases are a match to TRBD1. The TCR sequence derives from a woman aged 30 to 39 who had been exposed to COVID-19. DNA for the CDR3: TGTGCCAGCAGTGTGGGACAGACCAGCACAGATACGCAGTATTTT. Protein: CASSVGQTSTDTQYF.